This TCR beta chain was profiled in a study of CD8 T cells in ankylosing spondylitis. Study-wide results and limits: In ankylosing spondylitis patients, matched synovial fluid reportedly showed significant enrichment of disease-linked clones. In ankylosing spondylitis blood, a motif of 7 to 9 highly homologous TCR beta variants appeared characteristic. Earlier studies detected some motif variants in reactive arthritis synovial fluid and blood.

For TCR beta, libraries came from quantitative 5'-RACE with molecular barcodes. TCRdb reanalysed the 5' RACE reads using MiXCR and keeps one entry per CDR3 protein. The table records around 150,000 distinct CDR3 sequences, 5.5% to 7.5% of them present only once. For this clonotype: No antigen is known for it.

The CDR3 sequence is 14 residues long. The V gene end was trimmed by 4 bases and the J gene end by 8 bases; junction bases not matched to a gene: 5. This receptor was taken from a female donor with ankylosing spondylitis or in good health (not recorded which). Sequencing input: blood, either unsorted or a sorted T cell fraction (not recorded which). The gene calls are TRBV12-3 or TRBV12-4 and TRBJ1-4, with TRBD1 identical over 9 bases. CDR3 sequence (DNA): TGTGCCAGCAGTTCGATGGGACAGGGCGAAAAACTGTTTTTT. Encoded protein: CASSSMGQGEKLFF.